This entry lists 27 T cell receptor beta chains sequenced from one sample in a study of cytomegalovirus exposure and HLA in healthy donors. Researchers ran the PCR with 60 Vbeta and 13 Jbeta primers. Method: immunoSEQ multiplex PCR; TCRdb's copy keeps in-frame clones and lacks some. The table lists about 120,000 clones, about 72% of them singletons. The material sequenced was PBMCs. These TCRs come from a man aged 45 to 65 in good health and CMV-seropositive.

The J gene is TRBJ2-3, the V gene TRBV6-6; 13 nucleotides agree with TRBD2. CDR1 is MNHNY, CDR2 SVGAGI, per germline (reference sequence). There are 16 residues in the CDR3. V lost 6 bases to trimming and J lost 0 bases; unmatched junction nucleotides: 3. CDR3 residues: CASSGLAGVSTDTQYF. Written as DNA, the CDR3 is TGTGCCAGCAGCGGACTAGCGGGGGTGAGCACAGATACGCAGTATTTT.

This chain uses TRBV7-6 with TRBJ1-2, with no clear D. The germline CDR1 and CDR2 sequences are SGHVS and FNYEAQ. The length of the CDR3 is 14 residues. Trimming removed 7 bases from V and 8 bases from J, with 20 bases in between. The CDR3 protein is CASTNNPGYKGYTF. CDR3 coding DNA: TGTGCCAGCACCAATAACCCAGGTTATAAAGGCTACACCTTC.

This chain links TRBV29-1 with TRBJ1-2; 7 nucleotides agree with TRBD1. V shed 6 bases and J 2 bases; nucleotides not matched to a gene: 3. This CDR3 has 12 residues. CDR1 and CDR2 (germline): SQVTM, ANQGSEA. The chain's CDR3 is CSVLQGNYGYTF. CDR3 DNA: TGCAGCGTACTACAGGGGAACTATGGCTACACCTTC.

The rearrangement joins TRBV5-1 to TRBJ2-1; D uncertain. Germline V gene lookup returns CDR1 SGHRS and CDR2 YFSETQ. The CDR3 is made up of 14 amino acids. V lost 2 bases and J 0 bases, leaving 6 bases between the germline ends. CDR3 sequence (DNA): TGCGCCAGCAGCTTAGAGAGCTCCTACAATGAGCAGTTCTTC. Its protein product is CASSLESSYNEQFF.

The chain combines TRBV27 with TRBJ2-7; D might be TRBD1 (5 bases). The CDR3 covers 14 residues. Trimming left V 6 bases short and J 9 bases short, with 21 bases between. Germline CDR1 is MNHEY and CDR2 is SMNVEV (reference sequence). CDR3 coding DNA: TGTGCCAGCAGATACACAGGTGGAGCCGGCGGGCAGTACTTC. Protein: CASRYTGGAGGQYF.

This chain connects TRBV19 to TRBJ1-5; weak D call: TRBD1 (6 bases). The CDR3 consists of 13 residues. The germline V gene has CDR1 LNHDA and CDR2 SQIVND (reference sequence). Between the trimmed V and J ends, which lost 4 bases and 4 bases, there was a span of 8 bases. This CDR3 is CASSNRENQPQHF. The CDR3 bases are TGTGCCAGTAGTAACAGGGAGAATCAGCCCCAGCATTTT.

This chain uses TRBV2 with TRBJ1-1; a weak D match, TRBD1 (6 bases). Germline loops: CDR1 SNHLY, CDR2 FYNNEI. The CDR3 is made up of 15 amino acids. The V end was cut by 5 bases, the J end by 13 bases, with 26 bases between. CDR3 nucleotide sequence: TGTGCCAGCAGTAGACAGCCGCAAGACTTCAAAGGGGGTTTCTTT. Encoded protein: CASSRQPQDFKGGFF.

J is TRBJ2-3 and V is TRBV9, with no clear D. Per germline, CDR1 SGDLS and CDR2 YYNGEE. The V end was cut by 4 bases, the J end by 1 base, with 4 bases between. The CDR3 spans 12 residues. CDR3 nucleotides: TGTGCCAGCAGCCAGGGCACAGATACGCAGTATTTT. This gives the protein CASSQGTDTQYF.

A word on this clone: A junction boundary mismatches the germline segment, possibly from a read error. V usage is TRBV7-2 and J usage is TRBJ2-1; 10 bases match TRBD2. CDR1 and CDR2 from the germline V gene are SGHTA and FQGNSA. This CDR3 is built from 15 residues. The CDR3 DNA reads TGTGCCAGCAGCTCCAAATGGCTAGCGGGGGCTAATCGGGTCTTC. This sequence encodes CASSSKWLAGANRVF.

The chain recombines TRBV6-5 with TRBJ2-7, with D unclear. CDR3 size: 14 residues. The V and J ends lost 0 bases and 3 bases respectively, with 9 bases between them. Germline lookup yields CDR1 MNHEY and CDR2 SVGAGI. The CDR3 nucleotides are TGTGCCAGCAGTTACTCGTCAGATTTCTACGAGCAGTACTTC. Its translation: CASSYSSDFYEQYF.

V is TRBV7-6 and J is TRBJ1-5, with D possibly matching TRBD1 (5 bases). The CDR3 sequence is 16 residues long. Germline CDR1 and CDR2: SGHVS and FNYEAQ. Trimming shortened V by 5 bases and J by 2 bases, and 16 bases separated the two germline ends. The CDR3 protein is CASSPAGGVGNQPQHF. The CDR3 bases are TGTGCCAGCAGCCCAGCGGGGGGGGTGGGCAATCAGCCCCAGCATTTT.

CDR3 amino acids: CASSEFASGTGVGQPQHF. The CDR3 DNA follows: TGTGCCAGCAGTGAGTTTGCCTCCGGGACAGGGGTAGGGCAGCCCCAGCATTTT. This rearrangement joins TRBV28 to TRBJ1-5; 10 bases are a match to TRBD1. V lost 5 bases and J lost 7; bases outside the gene matches: 17. This CDR3 contains 18 residues. CDR1 is MDHEN and CDR2 is SYDVKM in the germline V gene.

CDR3 loop: CASGSPERGSTDTQYF. Written as DNA, the CDR3 is TGTGCTAGTGGTTCCCCCGAGCGGGGGAGCACAGATACGCAGTATTTT. The genes are TRBV12-5 and TRBJ2-3; TRBD2 aligns across 8 bases. This CDR3 is built from 16 residues. CDR1 and CDR2 from the germline V gene are LGHNT and FRNRAP. Trimming at V came to 4 bases and at J to 0 bases, leaving 6 bases not matched to a gene.

CDR3 loop: CASSPRLTGVSEETQYF. The CDR3 DNA follows: TGTGCCAGCTCACCGCGACTCACAGGGGTGTCGGAAGAGACCCAGTACTTC. The chain recombines TRBV18 with TRBJ2-5, with 7 positions matching TRBD1. The CDR3 runs to 17 residues. V was clipped by 3 bases and J by 3 bases; unmatched bases: 13. Germline V CDR1 and CDR2: KGHSH, LQKENI.

This chain joins TRBV6-5 and TRBJ1-4, with D unclear. Germline V gives CDR1 MNHEY, CDR2 SVGAGI. The CDR3 has 15 residues. V lost 5 bases and J lost 8, with 18 bases in between. The CDR3 DNA is TGTGCCAGCAGTCGGAGGCCCCCATTTCTAGAAAAACTGTTTTTT. Residues: CASSRRPPFLEKLFF.

The rearrangement uses TRBV5-1 and TRBJ2-1, with D possibly TRBD2 on 5 matching bases. The germline V gene encodes CDR1 SGHRS and CDR2 YFSETQ. The V gene lost 4 bases and the J gene lost 5 bases, with 10 bases spanning the gap. The CDR3 covers 13 residues. The CDR3 spells CASSDYGNNEQFF. The DNA of the CDR3 is TGCGCCAGCAGCGACTATGGGAACAATGAGCAGTTCTTC.

The chain has TRBV5-1 and TRBJ1-2; perhaps TRBD1 as D (5 bases). Germline V gene lookup returns CDR1 SGHRS and CDR2 YFSETQ. CDR3 length: 14 amino acids. V was pared by 0 bases and J by 2 bases, with 8 bases between. CDR3 region: CASSLESGNYGYTF. The CDR3 DNA sequence: TGCGCCAGCAGCTTGGAGTCAGGGAACTATGGCTACACCTTC.

V is TRBV5-1 and J is TRBJ1-1; TRBD1 might be the D (6 bases). Germline V CDR1 and CDR2: SGHRS, YFSETQ. The CDR3 has 15 residues. V gave up 5 bases and J gave up 3 bases, with 17 bases separating them. The CDR3 DNA follows: TGCGCCAGCAGGTTCTCAGGGGATGTGGACACTGAAGCTTTCTTT. Protein product: CASRFSGDVDTEAFF.

Regarding this clone: Other nucleotide sequences in the sample specify the same CDR3. The rearrangement joins TRBV2 to TRBJ2-1, with TRBD2 matching over 7 bases. The CDR3 runs to 14 residues. V lost 8 bases and J lost 4; bases outside the gene matches: 8. CDR1 SNHLY and CDR2 FYNNEI come from the germline V gene. CDR3 DNA sequence: TGTGCCAGCCGGGAGGTAGCGGCATACAATGAGCAGTTCTTC. Translation gives CASREVAAYNEQFF.

This chain connects TRBV21-1 to TRBJ2-5; the table calls TRBD1, which could not be checked here. TRBV21-1 is termed a pseudogene. This CDR3 region has 18 residues. DNA for the CDR3: TGTGCCAGCAGGACCCAGCCAATTCGACAGGGAGGCCTAGAGACCCGGTACTTC. It yields the protein CASRTQPIRQGGLETRYF.

This CDR3 is CASSPTGNGYTF. The CDR3 DNA reads as TGTGCCAGCAGCCCTACAGGGAATGGCTACACCTTC. The rearrangement uses TRBV7-9 and TRBJ1-2; TRBD1 might be the D (6 bases). The CDR3 totals 12 residues. Germline loops: CDR1 SEHNR, CDR2 FQNEAQ (reference sequence). Trimming shortened V by 5 bases and J by 6 bases, and 10 bases separated the two germline ends.

The chain carries TRBV19 and TRBJ2-7; TRBD2 aligns across 10 bases. The CDR3 length is 13 residues. The V gene end was trimmed by 8 bases and the J gene end by 6 bases; junction bases not matched to a gene: 7. CDR1 is LNHDA, CDR2 SQIVND, per germline (reference sequence). The CDR3 coding sequence is TGTGCCAGTGATAGCGGGGGGTCCCGCGAGCAGTACTTC. Its protein is CASDSGGSREQYF.

This chain connects TRBV28 to TRBJ2-7, with D perhaps TRBD1 (6 bases). CDR3 length equals 13 residues. The germline gives CDR1 MDHEN, CDR2 SYDVKM. Trimming removed 6 bases at V and 3 bases at J, with 12 bases between. CDR3 sequence: CASRAGTHYEQYF. Written as DNA, the CDR3 is TGTGCCAGCAGGGCCGGGACACACTACGAGCAGTACTTC.

This clone is a singleton in its sample. J is TRBJ2-2 and V is TRBV7-6; 11 nucleotides align to TRBD2. V lost 3 bases and J lost 2; bases outside the gene matches: 11. Germline assignment: CDR1 SGHVS and CDR2 FNYEAQ. The CDR3 is 19 residues long. CDR3 amino acids: CASSFPALTSGGNTGELFF. DNA for the CDR3: TGTGCCAGCAGCTTTCCGGCCCTAACTAGCGGGGGAAACACCGGGGAGCTGTTTTTT.

The chain uses TRBV11-2 and TRBJ2-7; TRBD2 aligns across 13 bases. The V segment lost 5 bases and the J segment 11 bases; nucleotides outside the gene matches: 12. CDR3 length equals 15 residues. Germline CDR1 reads SGHAT; CDR2 reads FQNNGV. The CDR3 region has the DNA TGTGCCAGCAGCGGGGGGGGGACTAGCGGGAATTTGGAGTACTTC. It specifies CASSGGGTSGNLEYF.

This sequence joins TRBV2 and TRBJ2-1; 8 nucleotides line up with TRBD1. The germline gives CDR1 SNHLY, CDR2 FYNNEI. The CDR3 runs to 13 residues. The trim removed 10 bases at V and 5 bases at J, leaving 7 bases unmatched. DNA of the CDR3: TGTGCCACCAGGGGGCGCTTAAACAATGAGCAGTTCTTC. It translates to CATRGRLNNEQFF.

This clone was seen just once. CDR3 nucleotides: TGTGCCAGCAGCCCAAGACAGAACGCAGCTCAAATGGAAGCTTTCTTT. This codes for CASSPRQNAAQMEAFF. The chain couples TRBV5-4 to TRBJ1-1; a possible D gene is TRBD1 (5 bases). V gave up 4 bases and J gave up 8 bases, with 24 bases separating them. The CDR3 has 16 amino acids. Germline V lookup: CDR1 SGHNT, CDR2 YYREEE (reference sequence).